Reported below is one TCR beta chain. The record originates from a study of Ad26.COV2.S vaccination and SARS-CoV-2 variants. The treatment denotes: roughly 19 received Ad26.COV2.S at low or high dose, single or two shots; about 5 received placebo; per-sample allocation not given. Day 63 following the first vaccine or placebo injection was when the samples were taken. Per germline, CDR1 LNHNV and CDR2 YYDKDF (reference sequence). This CDR3 is built from 16 residues. Trimming removed 1 base from V and 0 bases from J, with 10 bases in between. Only in-frame clones appear in the TCRdb table, and some are missing; sequencing was by immunoSEQ multiplex PCR. This table has about 400,000 clones, about nine tenths appearing once.

Source: peripheral blood, taken in a trial of Ad26.COV2.S vaccine versus placebo. The receptor was isolated from a person between 18 and 59 years old who received the Ad26.COV2.S COVID-19 vaccine or a placebo. The chain joins TRBV15 to TRBJ2-1; maybe TRBD2 (6 bases). CDR3 in DNA: TGTGCCACCAGCAGAGCCCGGCGGGGCTCCTACAATGAGCAGTTCTTC. Its protein is CATSRARRGSYNEQFF.